This T cell receptor beta chain was obtained from a study of cytomegalovirus exposure and HLA in healthy donors. The overall study: A prior analysis found 117 million unique TCR beta sequences from 150 million to 200 million T cells.

Vbeta (60) and Jbeta (13) primers were used in the PCR. Repertoires were generated with immunoSEQ multiplex PCR, while TCRdb's copy carries only in-frame clones and drops some. Among about 150,000 clones listed, around 79% were seen once. The CDR3 is made up of 13 amino acids. Germline loops: CDR1 SGHTS, CDR2 YDEGEE. Trimming took 2 bases from V and 1 from J, leaving 6 bases between them. This donor's CMV serostatus is unrecorded. The V call is TRBV5-8, the J call TRBJ1-1; D unresolved. The clonotype comes from a human donor in good health. The sequencing sample was made of PBMCs. The CDR3 loop is CASSFDRNTEAFF. The CDR3 bases are TGTGCCAGCAGCTTTGATAGGAACACTGAAGCTTTCTTT. The variable domain in full, with the rest retrieved from reference TRBV5-8 and TRBJ1-1, is EAGVTQSPTHLIKTRGQQATLRCSPISGHTSVYWYQQALGLGLQFLLWYDEGEERNRGNFPPRFSGRQFPNYSSELNVNALELEDSALYLCASSFDRNTEAFFGQGTRLTVV.